The present entry profiles one T cell receptor (beta chain) with its context. Antigen specificity is unknown. This entry is derived from a study of monozygotic twins with inflammatory bowel disease. TCRdb re-analyzed the 5' RACE reads; it lists each CDR3 protein once, without DNA. Recorded for this sample: 330,000 or so distinct CDR3 sequences. Broader study findings: In patient repertoires, differing immunosuppressive treatments may have added some variability.

Looked up from germline, CDR1 is ENHRY and CDR2 is SYGVKD. This CDR3 region has 13 residues. This TCR derives from a human donor with ulcerative colitis or Crohn's disease, or a healthy co-twin of an affected twin (not recorded which). Sequencing was performed on blood. The chain couples TRBV10-3 to TRBJ1-2; with no DNA, the TCRdb D assignment of TRBD1 cannot be verified. CDR3 region: CAIQGDPSYGYTF.